The TCR beta chain described here comes from a study of response to subunit inactivated influenza vaccine. Note on this clonotype: What it binds is unknown.

Overall study results and limits: The study's authors posited that every seasonal influenza vaccination enlists few new T cells.

Using its own MiXCR run on the RT-PCR reads, TCRdb lists one record per CDR3 protein. The profile shows about 780,000 distinct CDR3 sequences, 15% to 20% of them singletons. This CDR3 spans 12 amino acids. V was trimmed by 11 bases and J by 5 bases, leaving 16 bases between them. CDR1 is SEHNR and CDR2 is FQNEAQ in the germline V gene (reference sequence). The sample consisted of PBMCs from blood, taken 4 to 6 days after vaccination. The chain links TRBV7-9 to TRBJ2-7; possible D gene TRBD1, 5 bases. The source of this sequence is a man between 45 and 60 years old who received an inactivated influenza vaccine. The CDR3 loop reads CAVVAGNNEQYF. In DNA, the CDR3 is TGTGCCGTAGTGGCAGGGAACAACGAGCAGTACTTC. The full variable domain, with the rest looked up from reference TRBV7-9 and TRBJ2-7, is DTGVSQNPRHKITKRGQNVTFRCDPISEHNRLYWYRQTLGQGPEFLTYFQNEAQLEKSRLLSDRFSAERPKGSFSTLEIQRTEQGDSAMYLCAVVAGNNEQYFGPGTRLTVT.